The next 22 T cell receptor beta chains were all read from a single sample in a study of cytomegalovirus exposure and HLA in healthy donors. In the PCR, 60 Vbeta and 13 Jbeta primers were used. The protocol was immunoSEQ multiplex PCR, while the TCRdb copy is restricted to in-frame clones and leaves out a portion. This sample has about 120,000 clones, with 76% found just once. The sequencing sample was made of PBMCs. The source of these receptors is a man aged 25 to 45 in good health and CMV-seropositive.

This clone was observed a handful of times. The J gene is TRBJ1-6, the V gene TRBV7-6; no firm D call. V lost 0 bases, J lost 5 bases, and 5 bases lay in between. Germline CDR1 reads SGHVS; CDR2 reads FNYEAQ. This CDR3 spans 14 amino acids. The DNA for the CDR3 is TGTGCCAGCAGCTTAGCCCCGGATAATTCACCCCTCCACTTT. Protein product: CASSLAPDNSPLHF.

This clone was found once. The chain joins TRBV7-3 to TRBJ1-1; TRBD1 aligns across 8 bases. Germline V lookup: CDR1 SGHTA, CDR2 FQGTGA. The V gene end was trimmed by 5 bases and the J gene end by 6 bases; junction bases not matched to a gene: 5. This CDR3 comprises 13 residues. The CDR3 DNA reads TGTGCCAGCAGCGTGGACAGGGTAGCTGAAGCTTTCTTT. Protein product: CASSVDRVAEAFF.

This rearrangement joins TRBV6-1 to TRBJ2-7; D is unclear. Germline values: CDR1 MNHNS, CDR2 SASEGT. This CDR3 comprises 15 residues. V lost 7 bases, J lost 6 bases, and 22 bases lay in between. CDR3 protein: CASNNLLETSSEQYF. The CDR3 DNA reads as TGTGCCAGCAACAACCTTCTAGAAACATCCAGCGAGCAGTACTTC.

The rearrangement joins TRBV18 to TRBJ2-5; perhaps TRBD2 as D (5 bases). CDR1 and CDR2 (germline): KGHSH, LQKENI. The CDR3 contains 14 residues. Deletions cut 3 bases from V and 5 bases from J, with 13 bases between. Here the CDR3 DNA reads TGTGCCAGCTCACCGTCCGAGGGTTGGGAGACCCAGTACTTC. Residues: CASSPSEGWETQYF.

The rearrangement uses TRBV13 and TRBJ1-2; TRBD1 agrees at 7 bases. The CDR3 sequence is 13 residues long. J lost 2 bases, V lost 5 bases, and 2 bases had no gene match. Germline V gives CDR1 PRHDT, CDR2 FYEKMQ (reference sequence). The CDR3 spells CASSQTGNYGYTF. Here the CDR3 DNA reads TGTGCCAGCAGCCAGACAGGGAACTATGGCTACACCTTC.

This chain connects TRBV19 to TRBJ2-4, with TRBD1 identical over 8 bases. The germline V gene has CDR1 LNHDA and CDR2 SQIVND (reference sequence). The CDR3 loop spans 16 amino acids. V shed 4 bases, J shed 8 bases, and the junction held 13 bases outside the gene matches. CDR3 region: CASSRVGGQGRDIQYF. In DNA form, the CDR3 reads TGTGCCAGTAGTAGAGTTGGCGGACAGGGCCGAGACATTCAGTACTTC.

The chain couples TRBV7-7 to TRBJ2-5; 8 bases fit TRBD2. The CDR3 spans 14 residues. CDR1 is SSHAT, CDR2 FNYEAQ, per germline (reference sequence). Trimming took 4 bases from V and 4 from J; bases not matched to a gene: 5. The CDR3 DNA reads TGTGCCAGCAGCTCCCACGCGGGGGGAGAGACCCAGTACTTC. Amino acids: CASSSHAGGETQYF.

The chain joins TRBV2 to TRBJ1-5, with TRBD1 identical over 8 bases. There are 15 residues in the CDR3. The junction had 11 bases not matched to a gene; V was cut back by 6 bases and J by 7 bases. The germline CDR1 and CDR2 sequences are SNHLY and FYNNEI. Written as DNA, the CDR3 is TGTGCCAGCAGACAATGGACAGGGAGCGGCCAGCCCCAGCATTTT. It specifies CASRQWTGSGQPQHF.

This clone was counted only a few times. The V call is TRBV11-3, the J call TRBJ2-1; 7 positions agree with TRBD1. V shed 1 base, J shed 5 bases, and the junction held 5 bases outside the gene matches. Germline CDR1 is SGHNT and CDR2 is YENEEA. The CDR3 totals 15 residues. The CDR3 DNA reads TGTGCCAGCAGCTTAGTTACAGGGGCTAACAATGAGCAGTTCTTC. Protein sequence: CASSLVTGANNEQFF.

The chain links TRBV7-7 to TRBJ2-7, with D possibly matching TRBD1 (6 bases). Germline V gives CDR1 SSHAT, CDR2 FNYEAQ (reference sequence). The CDR3 contains 13 residues. Trimming took 5 bases from V and 3 from J, leaving 11 bases between them. The CDR3 is CASSPGQFYEQYF. The CDR3, as DNA: TGTGCCAGCAGCCCCGGACAGTTCTACGAGCAGTACTTC.

The V and J genes are TRBV5-6 and TRBJ1-1; D ambiguous. The CDR3 has 13 amino acids. Germline lookup yields CDR1 SGHDT and CDR2 YYEEEE. Trimming pared 6 bases from V and 1 base from J, leaving 10 bases between. As DNA, the CDR3 is TGTGCCAGCACCATCCACGGGAACACTGAAGCTTTCTTT. Its translation is CASTIHGNTEAFF.

The chain uses TRBV14 and TRBJ1-2; 7 bases map to TRBD1. The CDR3 has 14 residues. The V gene end was trimmed by 5 bases and the J gene end by 3 bases; junction bases not matched to a gene: 6. CDR1 SGHDN and CDR2 FVKESK come from the germline V gene. The CDR3 sequence is CASSAYTGDYGYTF. CDR3 coding DNA: TGTGCCAGCAGCGCTTATACAGGGGACTATGGCTACACCTTC.

V gene TRBV30 combines with J gene TRBJ2-5, with D possibly matching TRBD1 (5 bases). The end of the DNA aligns better with TRBJ2-7, so the J call may be wrong. Per germline, CDR1 GTSNPN and CDR2 SVGIG (reference sequence). The CDR3 runs to 16 residues. The CDR3 loop reads CAWSTPPDTPPYEQYF. In DNA, the CDR3 is TGTGCCTGGAGTACCCCCCCGGACACACCCCCCTACGAGCAGTACTTC.

This clone has more than one count but fewer than ten. The chain uses TRBV9 and TRBJ1-1; D is unresolved. The CDR3 length is 13 residues. Trimming removed 1 base from V and 0 bases from J, with 4 bases in between. Germline lookup yields CDR1 SGDLS and CDR2 YYNGEE. The CDR3 sequence: CASSVTVNTEAFF. The CDR3 DNA sequence: TGTGCCAGCAGCGTAACAGTGAACACTGAAGCTTTCTTT.

This rearrangement joins TRBV19 to TRBJ2-7; 10 positions agree with TRBD1. The J segment lost 2 bases and the V segment lost 3 bases, leaving 7 bases of the junction unmatched. The CDR3 is made up of 16 amino acids. Germline CDR1 is LNHDA and CDR2 is SQIVND (reference sequence). The CDR3 sequence: CASSMAGTGDPYEQYF. The CDR3 coding sequence is TGTGCCAGTAGTATGGCCGGGACAGGGGACCCCTACGAGCAGTACTTC.

V is TRBV5-1 and J is TRBJ2-5; TRBD1 agrees at 10 bases. The J segment lost 5 bases and the V segment lost 2 bases, leaving 3 bases of the junction unmatched. This CDR3 is 14 amino acids long. Germline CDR1 reads SGHRS; CDR2 reads YFSETQ. The CDR3 nucleotides are TGCGCCAGCAGCTTAGAGGGACAGGGGGAGACCCAGTACTTC. Its protein is CASSLEGQGETQYF.

CDR3 coding DNA: TGTGCCAGCAGCCTCCTGGACAGCCTGAACACTGAAGCTTTCTTT. Translating it yields CASSLLDSLNTEAFF. The chain couples TRBV6-6 to TRBJ1-1; D is possibly TRBD1 (6 bases). The CDR3 runs 15 residues. V was pared by 6 bases and J by 0 bases, with 14 bases between. CDR1 is MNHNY and CDR2 is SVGAGI in the germline V gene (reference sequence).

The gene calls are TRBV30 and TRBJ1-1; 8 bases are a match to TRBD1. The CDR3 has 12 amino acids. The germline V gene encodes CDR1 GTSNPN and CDR2 SVGIG (reference sequence). J was trimmed by 10 bases and V by 5 bases; bases with no gene match: 9. The DNA for the CDR3 is TGTGCCTGGGGAGACAGGGGTACTTTAGCTTTCTTT. Translation: CAWGDRGTLAFF.

V is TRBV15 and J is TRBJ2-6; D is undetermined. This CDR3 is built from 15 residues. The germline V gene encodes CDR1 LNHNV and CDR2 YYDKDF (reference sequence). V was clipped by 0 bases and J by 1 base, with 4 bases between them. As DNA, the CDR3 is TGTGCCACCAGCAGAGATGCGTCTGGGGCCAACGTCCTGACTTTC. It encodes CATSRDASGANVLTF.

This clone came up a few times. The chain combines TRBV9 with TRBJ2-5; 10 bases agree with TRBD2. The J call may be wrong; the DNA end is better matched by TRBJ2-7. Germline CDR1 SGDLS, CDR2 YYNGEE. There are 15 residues in the CDR3. The CDR3 nucleotides are TGTGCCAGCAGCACCAGCGGGGGGGACTCCTACGAGCAGTACTTC. This gives the protein CASSTSGGDSYEQYF.

This chain connects TRBV19 to TRBJ2-5; D may be TRBD2 (6 bases). V lost 4 bases and J 1 base, leaving 13 bases between the germline ends. The CDR3 is 15 residues long. Germline CDR1 reads LNHDA; CDR2 reads SQIVND (reference sequence). This CDR3 is CASSKRGTIQETQYF. The CDR3 bases are TGTGCCAGTAGTAAACGGGGGACGATCCAAGAGACCCAGTACTTC. The full variable domain, rest sourced from reference TRBV19 and TRBJ2-5, is DGGITQSPKYLFRKEGQNVTLSCEQNLNHDAMYWYRQDPGQGLRLIYYSQIVNDFQKGDIAEGYSVSREKKESFPLTVTSAQKNPTAFYLCASSKRGTIQETQYFGPGTRLLVL.

The genes are TRBV5-4 and TRBJ1-1; TRBD1 is a possible D gene (6 bases). The CDR3 covers 16 residues. Trimming left V 4 bases short and J 10 bases short, with 26 bases between. The germline CDR1 and CDR2 sequences are SGHNT and YYREEE (reference sequence). The CDR3 spells CASSPDLDSQTRRAFF. CDR3 DNA sequence: TGTGCCAGCAGCCCGGACCTGGACAGTCAAACCCGTCGAGCTTTCTTT.